The clone carrying this T cell receptor (beta chain) was counted between two and nine times. Its antigen is currently unknown. This entry is derived from a study of cytomegalovirus exposure and HLA in healthy donors. Study at large: Out of fewer than 400 genotyped donors, 81% belonged to the Caucasian-associated ancestry cluster. Study-wide points: Most of the TCR beta V segments (in an earlier analysis) were productive either about 87% or about 30% of the time.

The CDR3 is 12 amino acids. Between the trimmed V and J ends, which lost 10 bases and 6 bases, there was a span of 13 bases. CDR1 is MGHRA, CDR2 YSYEKL, per germline. Vbeta (60) and Jbeta (13) primers were used in the PCR. TCRdb's copy holds only in-frame clones and misses some; the assay was immunoSEQ multiplex PCR. Among 210,000 or so clones, less than 85% were seen once, and the ten largest hold 0.22%. This receptor was taken from a girl aged 2 to 9 in good health and CMV-seronegative. The sequencing sample was made of PBMCs. This chain links TRBV4-1 with TRBJ2-1, with D tentatively TRBD2 (5 bases). CDR3 in amino acids: CAMGDYSNEQFF. The CDR3 DNA follows: TGCGCCATGGGTGACTATAGCAATGAGCAGTTCTTC.